Below are 2 T cell receptor beta chains sequenced from a single sample in a study of OX40 agonist ivuxolimab in advanced cancers. Profiled with immunoSEQ multiplex PCR; TCRdb holds only in-frame clones, not every one. The table shows about 77,000 clones, with roughly 90% occurring only once. This specimen was CD4+ or CD8+ T cells sorted from blood, taken in a trial of the OX40 agonist ivuxolimab. The receptors come from an adult with an advanced solid tumor such as melanoma, head and neck, liver or kidney cancer.

The chain carries TRBV4-1 and TRBJ2-1, with D perhaps matching TRBD1 (7 bases). Trimming pared 0 bases from V and 8 bases from J, leaving 20 bases between. Germline-derived CDR1 and CDR2 are MGHRA and YSYEKL. The CDR3 covers 17 residues. CDR3 bases: TGCGCCAGCAGCCAAGAAGCGGGTAGGGGGCTTAGGGATGAGCAGTTCTTC. Translating gives CASSQEAGRGLRDEQFF.

This clone was picked up one time. The CDR3, as DNA: TGCGCCAGCACCCTACACGGGACCCAGTACTTC. Translation: CASTLHGTQYF. The chain joins TRBV5-1 to TRBJ2-5; D uncertain. The CDR3 has 11 amino acids. Germline V gene lookup returns CDR1 SGHRS and CDR2 YFSETQ. Trimming pared 6 bases from V and 7 bases from J, leaving 10 bases between.